This T cell receptor (beta chain) came from a study of blood T cell repertoires in COVID-19. Study details: The United States, Italy and Spain were the sources of the acute and convalescent COVID-19 samples. Nucleic acid was either cDNA or gDNA, and it came from T cells, B-cell-depleted T cells, or PBMCs.

The CDR3 is 15 residues long. Germline CDR1 is SNHLY and CDR2 is FYNNEI. Trimming cost V 7 bases and J 2 bases; bases outside gene matches: 10. Study processing details: Amplifying reference gene primers gave estimates of nucleated cell counts. Generated by immunoSEQ multiplex PCR, the TCRdb table keeps only in-frame clones and is missing some. V and J calls and clone size come straight from that table; D and trimming were deduced from the DNA. The table lists 200,000 to 250,000 clones, 80% to 90% of them singletons. This clonotype originated in a man older than 75 with acute or convalescent COVID-19. The chain has TRBV2 and TRBJ2-7, with 8 bases that match TRBD1. The source material was peripheral blood. The CDR3 spells CASTMLGTGTYEQYF. The DNA for the CDR3 is TGTGCCAGCACCATGTTAGGGACAGGTACCTACGAGCAGTACTTC.